This T cell receptor (beta chain) was identified in a study of spatial heterogeneity in lung cancer. Overall study: Unique TCR and UMI combinations averaged more than ten appearances each in raw reads. Study-wide points: In tumors, expanded intratumoral alpha and beta TCR counts tracked mutation counts.

The germline V and J ends were trimmed by 0 bases and 1 base, with 10 bases remaining between them. Germline V gives CDR1 MNHEY, CDR2 SVGAGI. The CDR3 spans 15 residues. TCRdb re-derived calls from the 5' RACE reads in MiXCR, one entry per CDR3 protein. The table shows approximately 6,800 distinct CDR3 sequences, with around a tenth occurring only once. This clonotype has a count of ten or more. Antigen unknown. Time point denoted: sample taken at primary tumor resection. Samples were obtained from about 72 donors, all untreated early-stage non-small cell lung cancer patients. The chain has TRBV6-5 and TRBJ2-7, with a weak D call TRBD2 (5 bases). The sequencing used lung tumor tissue, collected at surgery. This TCR derives from a female donor with early-stage non-small cell lung cancer. CDR3 DNA: TGTGCCAGCAGTTACTCCGGACTCGATTCCTACGAGCAGTACTTC. This gives the protein CASSYSGLDSYEQYF.